This TCR beta chain was observed in a study of blood T cell repertoires in COVID-19. Study-wide context: Sample material is recorded as cDNA or gDNA derived from T cells, B-cell-depleted T cells, or PBMCs.

The length of the CDR3 is 15 residues. Deletions cut 7 bases from V and 7 bases from J, with 17 bases between. Germline V gene data show CDR1 as LNHDA and CDR2 as SQIVND (reference sequence). Original methodology: Nucleated cell counts were estimated from reference gene primer amplification. The data were produced by immunoSEQ multiplex PCR, yet TCRdb's version contains in-frame clones alone and is incomplete. V and J calls and clone size are those listed in that table; D and trimming were worked out from the DNA. The sample lists 89,000 or so clones, 70% to 90% occurring once. The sample was peripheral blood. The receptor was derived from a human donor in a cohort sampled during active COVID-19. The chain has TRBV19 and TRBJ1-6; tentatively, D is TRBD1 (6 bases). The CDR3 loop reads CASTVGGQTNSPLHF. DNA of the CDR3: TGTGCCAGTACGGTCGGGGGGCAAACGAATTCACCCCTCCACTTT. Combining the CDR3 with reference TRBV19 and TRBJ1-6 gives the whole variable domain DGGITQSPKYLFRKEGQNVTLSCEQNLNHDAMYWYRQDPGQGLRLIYYSQIVNDFQKGDIAEGYSVSREKKESFPLTVTSAQKNPTAFYLCASTVGGQTNSPLHFGNGTRLTVT.